Listed here are 30 T cell receptor beta chains from one sample, sequenced in a study of T cells in Graves' hyperthyroidism and ophthalmopathy. Template material for amplifying TCR beta CDR3 regions consisted of RNA transcripts. HTBI primers drove first-round RT-PCR of the TCR CDR3. TCRdb ran MiXCR on the multiplex PCR reads and lists one entry per CDR3 protein. The sample lists around 800,000 distinct CDR3 sequences; around 39% were seen once. The source material was blood. Receptors originate from a man between 18 and 35 years old with Graves' hyperthyroidism.

Concerning this clonotype: The germline gene is not matched at one end of the junction; a read error may be the cause. The chain combines TRBV5-1 with TRBJ2-2; possible D gene TRBD2, 6 bases. Germline V gives CDR1 SGHRS, CDR2 YFSETQ. CDR3 size: 16 residues. The CDR3 region is CASSTEMGRNTGELLF. In DNA form, the CDR3 reads TGCGCCAGCAGCACCGAAATGGGGAGGAACACCGGGGAGCTGCTTTTT.

This rearrangement joins TRBV15 to TRBJ2-7; either TRBD1 or TRBD2 may fit D (5 bases each). The germline CDR1 and CDR2 sequences are LNHNV and YYDKDF (reference sequence). The CDR3 is 18 amino acids. The ends were cut back, 2 bases at V and 3 bases at J, with 23 bases in the middle. The CDR3 DNA follows: TGTGCCACCAGCAGATTAAAACCGGGACCTCTCCCCTACTACGAGCAGTACTTC. Protein product: CATSRLKPGPLPYYEQYF.

This clonotype was detected ten times or more. The V gene is TRBV19, the J gene TRBJ1-1; D gene unclear. The CDR3 totals 12 residues. Germline CDR1 LNHDA, CDR2 SQIVND (reference sequence). V was pared by 3 bases and J by 5 bases, with 7 bases between. The CDR3 protein is CASSMETTEAFF. CDR3 sequence (DNA): TGTGCCAGTAGTATGGAGACAACTGAAGCTTTCTTT.

The chain combines TRBV2 with TRBJ1-1; D gene unclear. Germline CDR1 reads SNHLY; CDR2 reads FYNNEI. The CDR3 spans 12 residues. This CDR3 reads CAIRGPDTEAFF. The CDR3 DNA reads TGTGCTATCAGAGGCCCTGACACTGAAGCTTTCTTT.

There are many counts of this clonotype. The V call is TRBV20-1, the J call TRBJ1-2; D gene ambiguous. Trimming stripped 0 bases from V and 5 bases from J, with 16 bases between. Germline CDR1 reads DFQATT; CDR2 reads SNEGSKA (reference sequence). The CDR3 sequence is 15 residues long. The CDR3 region is CSARDLSFSVYGYTF. CDR3 bases: TGCAGTGCTAGAGATCTGAGTTTTTCAGTTTATGGCTACACCTTC.

This clonotype has only one observation. The CDR3, as DNA: TGTGCCACCGGGGCAGATACGCAGTATTTT. Its translation is CATGADTQYF. This chain uses TRBV24-1 with TRBJ2-3; no definite D call. Trimming took 9 bases from V and 4 from J, leaving 4 bases between them. The CDR3 length is 10 residues. Per germline, CDR1 KGHDR and CDR2 SFDVKD.

In its sample, this clonotype was seen a few times. V gene TRBV14 combines with J gene TRBJ2-2; D not resolved. Trimming left V 4 bases short and J 6 bases short, with 9 bases between. From germline, CDR1 is SGHDN and CDR2 FVKESK. The CDR3 runs 13 residues. Here the CDR3 DNA reads TGTGCCAGCAGCCCCTGGCCGGCCGGGGAGCTGTTTTTT. It codes for CASSPWPAGELFF.

Only a few counts were recorded for this clonotype. This rearrangement joins TRBV6-5 to TRBJ1-1, with a tentative D call TRBD1 (5 bases). Trimming stripped 5 bases from V and 4 bases from J, with 14 bases between. This CDR3 region has 14 residues. Looked up from germline, CDR1 is MNHEY and CDR2 is SVGAGI. CDR3 sequence: CASSDQGESTEAFF. The CDR3 region has the DNA TGTGCCAGCAGTGACCAGGGAGAGAGCACTGAAGCTTTCTTT.

This clonotype has ten or more counts. The chain has TRBV29-1 and TRBJ1-2; the D gene is possibly TRBD1 (6 bases). V shed 6 bases and J shed 12 bases, with 17 bases lying between them. Germline assignment: CDR1 SQVTM and CDR2 ANQGSEA. CDR3 size: 11 residues. For the CDR3, the DNA is TGCAGCGTGTGGACAGCCAACGATGACACCTTC. Residues: CSVWTANDDTF.

This clonotype was found a few times. The V and J genes are TRBV7-2 and TRBJ1-4; no reliable D call. CDR1 and CDR2 from the germline V gene are SGHTA and FQGNSA. This CDR3 is built from 14 residues. Trimming removed 5 bases from V and 8 bases from J, with 15 bases in between. Here the CDR3 DNA reads TGTGCCAGCAGCCGATCCTTCGCTGGGGAAAAACTGTTTTTT. Its translation is CASSRSFAGEKLFF.

Ten or more counts support this clonotype. The chain recombines TRBV4-1 with TRBJ2-7; D is uncertain. The CDR3 runs to 15 residues. Trimming cost V 0 bases and J 2 bases, with 11 bases left between them. CDR1 is MGHRA, CDR2 YSYEKL, per germline. This CDR3 reads CASSQEGRPTYEQYF. DNA for the CDR3: TGCGCCAGCAGCCAAGAAGGACGGCCGACCTACGAGCAGTACTTC.

V and J are TRBV5-4 and TRBJ2-7; D tentatively fits TRBD1 or TRBD2 (8 bases each). Trimming removed 5 bases at V and 5 bases at J, with 17 bases between. Germline V gene lookup returns CDR1 SGHNT and CDR2 YYREEE (reference sequence). The CDR3 is made up of 14 amino acids. The CDR3 sequence is CASRNGQGLDEQYF. The DNA for the CDR3 is TGTGCCAGCAGAAACGGACAGGGACTAGACGAGCAGTACTTC.

This clonotype has a count of ten or more. The rearrangement uses TRBV5-1 and TRBJ1-6; D gene uncertain. This CDR3 has 13 amino acids. The germline V and J ends were trimmed by 1 base and 7 bases, with 6 bases remaining between them. Germline V gene lookup returns CDR1 SGHRS and CDR2 YFSETQ. CDR3 residues: CASSLYENSPLHF. Here the CDR3 DNA reads TGCGCCAGCAGCTTGTATGAAAATTCACCCCTCCACTTT.

V usage is TRBV11-2 and J usage is TRBJ1-2; D is unresolved. Germline assignment: CDR1 SGHAT and CDR2 FQNNGV. This CDR3 is 11 amino acids long. The ends were cut back, 9 bases at V and 8 bases at J, with 13 bases in the middle. CDR3 in DNA: TGTGCCAGTAGCCCTCGGGAGGGCTACACCTTC. Its protein is CASSPREGYTF.

The chain is built from TRBV7-2 and TRBJ1-6; D remains unclear. Trimming pared 2 bases from V and 13 bases from J, leaving 18 bases between. CDR1 and CDR2 (germline): SGHTA, FQGNSA. This CDR3 region has 15 residues. CDR3 loop: CASSLSMGSGQPLHF. CDR3 sequence (DNA): TGTGCCAGCAGCTTAAGTATGGGCTCGGGTCAGCCCCTCCACTTT.

The rearrangement joins TRBV25-1 to TRBJ1-6; D may be TRBD1 (5 bases). Germline CDR1 reads MGHDK; CDR2 reads SYGVNS. The CDR3 is 14 residues long. Trimming cost V 6 bases and J 6 bases, with 12 bases left between them. The DNA of the CDR3 is TGTGCCAGCAGCCGGGACGGACTTAATTCACCCCTCCACTTT. Amino acids: CASSRDGLNSPLHF.

V and J are TRBV7-2 and TRBJ1-2; 7 bases are a match to TRBD1. Germline V lookup: CDR1 SGHTA, CDR2 FQGNSA. V gave up 3 bases and J gave up 8 bases; unmatched junction bases: 9. The CDR3 loop spans 14 amino acids. The CDR3 DNA sequence: TGTGCCAGCAGCTTTAGCGGGACAGCCACGGGCTACACCTTC. Residues: CASSFSGTATGYTF.

The chain is built from TRBV7-9 and TRBJ1-1, with unresolved D. V gave up 1 base and J gave up 2 bases, with 11 bases separating them. The germline V gene encodes CDR1 SEHNR and CDR2 FQNEAQ (reference sequence). The CDR3 extends over 15 amino acids. CDR3 in DNA: TGTGCCAGCAGCTTAGACAGTAGCCTAAACACTGAAGCTTTCTTT. Translation gives CASSLDSSLNTEAFF.

The J gene is TRBJ1-4, the V gene TRBV5-1; a weak D match, TRBD1 (6 bases). Germline V lookup: CDR1 SGHRS, CDR2 YFSETQ. The CDR3 has 17 residues. The germline V and J ends were trimmed by 0 bases and 5 bases, with 17 bases remaining between them. The CDR3 reads CASSLGYRARGNEKLFF. The CDR3 DNA is TGCGCCAGCAGCTTGGGGTACAGGGCTAGAGGAAATGAAAAACTGTTTTTT.

This clonotype occurred many times. The V gene is TRBV5-1, the J gene TRBJ2-7; no clear D gene. Germline V CDR1 and CDR2: SGHRS, YFSETQ. Deletions cut 1 base from V and 3 bases from J, with 8 bases between. The CDR3 is made up of 13 amino acids. CDR3: CASSLSSYYEQYF. In nucleotides, the CDR3 is TGCGCCAGCAGCTTGTCGAGTTACTACGAGCAGTACTTC. Combining the CDR3 with reference TRBV5-1 and TRBJ2-7 gives the whole variable domain KAGVTQTPRYLIKTRGQQVTLSCSPISGHRSVSWYQQTPGQGLQFLFEYFSETQRNKGNFPGRFSGRQFSNSRSEMNVSTLELGDSALYLCASSLSSYYEQYFGPGTRLTVT.

In its sample, this clonotype was seen a few times. J is TRBJ1-3 and V is TRBV7-8; D unclear. The germline gives CDR1 SGHVS, CDR2 FQNEAQ. The CDR3 spans 17 residues. Trimming shortened V by 3 bases and J by 4 bases, and 19 bases separated the two germline ends. CDR3 loop: CASSLDEPPVIGNTIYF. DNA for the CDR3: TGTGCCAGCAGCTTGGATGAGCCCCCCGTCATAGGAAACACCATATATTTT. The full variable domain, its missing parts supplied by reference TRBV7-8 and TRBJ1-3, is GAGVSQSPRYKVAKRGQDVALRCDPISGHVSLFWYQQALGQGPEFLTYFQNEAQLDKSGLPSDRFFAERPEGSVSTLKIQRTQQEDSAVYLCASSLDEPPVIGNTIYFGEGSWLTVV.

This clonotype was observed at least ten times. V and J are TRBV25-1 and TRBJ1-1, with D maybe TRBD1 (5 bases). Trimming left V 3 bases short and J 1 base short, with 9 bases between. The CDR3 runs to 14 residues. Germline lookup yields CDR1 MGHDK and CDR2 SYGVNS. This CDR3 is CASSEGLPNTEAFF. Here the CDR3 DNA reads TGTGCCAGCAGTGAGGGACTTCCGAACACTGAAGCTTTCTTT.

This clonotype was seen only a few times. The rearrangement joins TRBV12-3 or TRBV12-4 to TRBJ1-6, with 7 bases identical to TRBD1. V was clipped by 7 bases and J by 8 bases; unmatched bases: 8. The CDR3 covers 14 residues. DNA of the CDR3: TGTGCCAGCAAAACCGGGACAGAGGATTCACCCCTCCACTTT. This gives the protein CASKTGTEDSPLHF.

The V and J genes are TRBV7-4 and TRBJ2-2, with a weak D call TRBD1 (5 bases). The CDR3 loop spans 15 amino acids. Trimming took 6 bases from V and 7 from J, leaving 18 bases between them. CDR1 and CDR2 (germline): SGHVT, SQSDAQ. The CDR3 reads CASSLGQGSVGELFF. The CDR3 region has the DNA TGTGCCAGCAGTTTGGGGCAGGGTTCGGTCGGGGAGCTGTTTTTT.

On this clonotype itself: This may be a read error: a much more frequent sequence differs by one nucleotide. The rearrangement joins TRBV29-1 to TRBJ1-1; possibly TRBD1 for D (5 bases). Germline V gene lookup returns CDR1 SQVTM and CDR2 ANQGSEA. This CDR3 has 15 amino acids. V lost 3 bases and J 4 bases, leaving 18 bases between the germline ends. The CDR3 bases are TGCAGCGTTGATGGGATCCGGAGGGGTAGCACTGAAGCTTTCTTT. Amino acid sequence: CSVDGIRRGSTEAFF.

This clonotype has a handful of counts. V and J are TRBV20-1 and TRBJ2-7; the match to TRBD2 covers 10 bases. The CDR3 sequence is 16 residues long. Germline loops: CDR1 DFQATT, CDR2 SNEGSKA (reference sequence). After removal of 0 bases from V and 2 bases from J, the junction contained 7 bases not matched to a gene. The CDR3 sequence is CSARDPASGGTYEQYF. In DNA form, the CDR3 reads TGCAGTGCTAGAGATCCGGCTAGCGGGGGAACCTACGAGCAGTACTTC.

The V gene is TRBV3-1, the J gene TRBJ1-1, with D hard to call. The V gene lost 3 bases and the J gene lost 7 bases, with 12 bases spanning the gap. Germline V gene lookup returns CDR1 LGHDT and CDR2 YNNKEL (reference sequence). The CDR3 spans 13 residues. Written as DNA, the CDR3 is TGTGCCAGCAGCCACGAGTATAGGGTTGAAGCTTTCTTT. Amino acid sequence: CASSHEYRVEAFF.

In its sample, this clonotype was seen many times. V usage is TRBV19 and J usage is TRBJ1-2, with D unclear. With 6 bases removed from V and 1 base from J, the gap between germline ends came to 12 bases. Germline CDR1 is LNHDA and CDR2 is SQIVND (reference sequence). This CDR3 is built from 14 residues. For the CDR3, the DNA is TGTGCCAGTAGAATTACCGGAATTAACTATGGCTACACCTTC. It codes for CASRITGINYGYTF. Variable domain in full (rest from reference TRBV19 and TRBJ1-2): DGGITQSPKYLFRKEGQNVTLSCEQNLNHDAMYWYRQDPGQGLRLIYYSQIVNDFQKGDIAEGYSVSREKKESFPLTVTSAQKNPTAFYLCASRITGINYGYTFGSGTRLTVV.

This clonotype was seen only a few times. The V call is TRBV29-1, the J call TRBJ1-2, with D tentatively TRBD1 (5 bases). The CDR3 spans 11 residues. Germline loops: CDR1 SQVTM, CDR2 ANQGSEA. Trimming shortened V by 4 bases and J by 8 bases, and 11 bases separated the two germline ends. CDR3: CSVGGGSGYTF. The CDR3 DNA reads TGCAGCGTTGGCGGGGGTAGCGGCTACACCTTC.

V gene TRBV20-1 combines with J gene TRBJ1-1; D is possibly TRBD1 (5 bases). Trimming left V 6 bases short and J 7 bases short, with 21 bases between. Germline assignment: CDR1 DFQATT and CDR2 SNEGSKA (reference sequence). The CDR3 sequence is 14 residues long. CDR3 bases: TGCAGTGCCCACATCAGACAGTTTCCCCGTGAAGCTTTCTTT. Amino acids: CSAHIRQFPREAFF.